The entry below gives a single TCR beta chain sequence along with its context. Sequenced by immunoSEQ multiplex PCR; TCRdb stores in-frame clones only, minus some. The sample comprises 30,000 to 45,000 clones, approximately 85% of which are singletons, and approximately 1.5% rests with the top ten. These data come from a study of preoperative IRX-2 immunotherapy in early breast cancer. The treatment was: preoperative locoregional IRX-2 cytokine immunotherapy. Samples came from a phase Ib trial of preoperative locoregional IRX-2 cytokine immunotherapy. The CDR3 runs to 12 residues. The receptor comes from a human donor with breast cancer. The chain recombines TRBV1 with TRBJ2-7. TRBV1 is a recognized pseudogene. This material consisted of lymph node tissue, taken after IRX-2 immunotherapy. The CDR3 nucleotides are TGCGCCAGCAGCCAAGACCCCTACGAGCAGTACTTC. Translating gives CASSQDPYEQYF.